These 29 T cell receptor beta chains were sequenced from one sample in a study of T cell repertoires in cytomegalovirus infection. What these receptors recognize is not known. TCRdb reanalysed the reads using MiXCR and keeps one entry per CDR3 protein. The table has about 570,000 distinct CDR3 sequences, about 40% seen once. Source: cultured PBMCs, taken from culture after CMV antigen stimulation. Receptor source: a human donor in good health (CMV status not recorded). Some clones in this sample may be carry-over from other donors' samples.

This clonotype was observed once. The CDR3 here is CAISPWTSGRETQYF. In DNA, the CDR3 is TGTGCCATCAGTCCATGGACTAGCGGCAGGGAGACCCAGTACTTC. V and J are TRBV10-3 and TRBJ2-5; 10 nucleotides line up with TRBD2. In germline, CDR1 is ENHRY, CDR2 SYGVKD. V was pared by 5 bases and J by 5 bases, with 8 bases of the junction left unmatched. CDR3 length: 15 residues.

The table lists this clonotype with a few counts. The rearrangement uses TRBV7-8 and TRBJ2-1; 11 nucleotides agree with TRBD2. Trimming took 5 bases from V and 3 from J; bases not matched to a gene: 6. Per the germline V gene, CDR1 is SGHVS and CDR2 is FQNEAQ. This CDR3 comprises 16 residues. CDR3 sequence: CASSTEGTSGYNEQFF. In DNA, the CDR3 is TGTGCCAGCAGCACAGAGGGGACTAGCGGCTACAATGAGCAGTTCTTC.

This chain connects TRBV10-3 to TRBJ2-1; 7 bases align to TRBD2. Germline CDR1 reads ENHRY; CDR2 reads SYGVKD. This CDR3 is 11 amino acids long. V shed 5 bases, J shed 10 bases, and the junction held 2 bases outside the gene matches. CDR3 sequence: CAISWRGEQFF. The CDR3 DNA is TGTGCCATCAGTTGGCGGGGGGAGCAGTTCTTC.

CDR3 protein: CASRGQGRSGYTF. The CDR3 nucleotides read TGTGCCAGCAGGGGACAGGGGAGATCCGGCTACACCTTC. The chain has TRBV6-1 and TRBJ1-2, with TRBD1 identical over 10 bases. The CDR3 runs to 13 residues. V shed 6 bases, J shed 8 bases, and the junction held 6 bases outside the gene matches. The V gene's germline CDR1 is MNHNS and CDR2 SASEGT.

This clonotype appeared a few times. The chain recombines TRBV6-1 with TRBJ2-7; a possible D gene is TRBD2 (5 bases). The length of the CDR3 is 14 residues. Germline loops: CDR1 MNHNS, CDR2 SASEGT. Trimming removed 2 bases from V and 2 bases from J, with 10 bases in between. As DNA, the CDR3 is TGTGCCAGCAGTGAATTCGGGGAACCCTACGAGCAGTACTTC. Residues: CASSEFGEPYEQYF.

This clonotype has only a few counts. V is TRBV19 and J is TRBJ2-7, with TRBD2 matching 10 bases. CDR3 size: 17 residues. CDR1 and CDR2 from the germline V gene are LNHDA and SQIVND (reference sequence). The J segment lost 0 bases and the V segment lost 0 bases, leaving 5 bases of the junction unmatched. CDR3 protein: CASSIDRSSGSSYEQYF. For the CDR3, the DNA is TGTGCCAGTAGTATAGATCGGTCTAGCGGGAGCTCCTACGAGCAGTACTTC.

CDR3 DNA: TGTGCCAGCAGTAAATACAGGGGTCCGTTGCAGCCCCAGCATTTT. Its translation is CASSKYRGPLQPQHF. V gene TRBV12-3 or TRBV12-4 combines with J gene TRBJ1-5, with TRBD1 identical over 7 bases. Unmatched junction bases numbered 11, after V lost 5 bases and J lost 7 bases. This CDR3 comprises 15 residues.

This clonotype was seen only a few times. This chain links TRBV7-9 with TRBJ2-6; D remains unclear. Germline CDR1 and CDR2: SEHNR and FQNEAQ (reference sequence). This CDR3 has 16 residues. V gave up 7 bases and J gave up 2 bases, with 15 bases separating them. The CDR3 nucleotides read TGTGCCAGCACCGCCTTGGGCAGGACTGGGGCCAACGTCCTGACTTTC. Protein sequence: CASTALGRTGANVLTF.

V is TRBV27 and J is TRBJ2-1; 8 bases match TRBD1. The germline gives CDR1 MNHEY, CDR2 SMNVEV (reference sequence). Unmatched junction bases numbered 10, after V lost 5 bases and J lost 7 bases. The CDR3 consists of 15 residues. The CDR3 DNA reads as TGTGCCAGCAGTGACAGAAGAGGGACAGGAAATGAGCAGTTCTTC. It translates to CASSDRRGTGNEQFF.

This chain links TRBV6-1 with TRBJ1-2; D uncertain. The CDR3 loop spans 13 amino acids. Germline assignment: CDR1 MNHNS and CDR2 SASEGT. Trimming stripped 8 bases from V and 0 bases from J, with 10 bases between. The CDR3, as DNA: TGTGCCAGCCCAGACGGGACTAACTATGGCTACACCTTC. Translation: CASPDGTNYGYTF.

The J gene is TRBJ2-7, the V gene TRBV7-9; TRBD2 might be the D (7 bases). The CDR3 is made up of 12 amino acids. Germline loops: CDR1 SEHNR, CDR2 FQNEAQ (reference sequence). V lost 8 bases to trimming and J lost 2 bases, with 10 bases between them. In DNA form, the CDR3 reads TGTGCCAGCGGGGGGGCAACCTACGAGCAGTACTTC. Amino acid sequence: CASGGATYEQYF.

The chain joins TRBV27 to TRBJ1-2; D gene uncertain. This CDR3 has 16 amino acids. The germline V and J ends were trimmed by 4 bases and 0 bases, with 15 bases remaining between them. Per germline, CDR1 MNHEY and CDR2 SMNVEV (reference sequence). CDR3 region: CASSSRGRAPNYGYTF. CDR3 nucleotides: TGTGCCAGCAGTTCTCGCGGTCGGGCCCCTAACTATGGCTACACCTTC.

This clonotype appeared many times. The chain carries TRBV7-2 and TRBJ1-5; D not resolved. V was pared by 4 bases and J by 11 bases, with 15 bases between. Germline CDR1 is SGHTA and CDR2 is FQGNSA. This CDR3 is 13 amino acids long. Here the CDR3 DNA reads TGTGCCAGCAGCTCAAGAACCGGGAGGGCCCAGCATTTT. Protein product: CASSSRTGRAQHF.

This clonotype occurred a few times. The V gene is TRBV7-6, the J gene TRBJ1-4, with D perhaps matching TRBD1 (5 bases). V lost 4 bases to trimming and J lost 13 bases, with 13 bases between them. The CDR3 has 12 amino acids. Germline-derived CDR1 and CDR2 are SGHVS and FNYEAQ. The DNA for the CDR3 is TGTGCCAGCAGCTCCGGGACCCTTAGACTGTTTTTT. This sequence encodes CASSSGTLRLFF. The variable domain in full, with the rest retrieved from reference TRBV7-6 and TRBJ1-4, is GAGVSQSPRYKVTKRGQDVALRCDPISGHVSLYWYRQALGQGPEFLTYFNYEAQQDKSGLPNDRFSAERPEGSISTLTIQRTEQRDSAMYRCASSSGTLRLFFGSGTQLSVL.

This rearrangement joins TRBV10-3 to TRBJ1-5, with TRBD1 matching over 7 bases. The CDR3 is 16 residues long. J gave up 4 bases and V 0 bases, and 6 bases lay outside the gene matches. The V gene's germline CDR1 is ENHRY and CDR2 SYGVKD. The CDR3 nucleotides are TGTGCCATCAGTGAGTCACAGGGGCAAGGGAATCAGCCCCAGCATTTT. Residues: CAISESQGQGNQPQHF.

The chain carries TRBV7-8 and TRBJ1-2; a weak D match, TRBD1 (5 bases). Germline V gives CDR1 SGHVS, CDR2 FQNEAQ. Trimming stripped 0 bases from V and 1 base from J, with 9 bases between. The CDR3 is made up of 15 amino acids. CDR3 DNA sequence: TGTGCCAGCAGCTTAGCGACAGTCCTTAACTATGGCTACACCTTC. Translated: CASSLATVLNYGYTF. Combining the CDR3 with reference TRBV7-8 and TRBJ1-2 gives the whole variable domain GAGVSQSPRYKVAKRGQDVALRCDPISGHVSLFWYQQALGQGPEFLTYFQNEAQLDKSGLPSDRFFAERPEGSVSTLKIQRTQQEDSAVYLCASSLATVLNYGYTFGSGTRLTVV.

The chain combines TRBV7-9 with TRBJ2-3; 7 bases agree with TRBD2. This CDR3 comprises 15 residues. From germline, CDR1 is SEHNR and CDR2 FQNEAQ (reference sequence). V dropped 4 bases and J dropped 2; count of bases not matched to a gene: 6. CDR3 sequence (DNA): TGTGCCAGCAGCTATTGGCGGGGGAACACAGATACGCAGTATTTT. This translates into CASSYWRGNTDTQYF. Full variable domain (rest looked up from reference TRBV7-9 and TRBJ2-3): DTGVSQNPRHKITKRGQNVTFRCDPISEHNRLYWYRQTLGQGPEFLTYFQNEAQLEKSRLLSDRFSAERPKGSFSTLEIQRTEQGDSAMYLCASSYWRGNTDTQYFGPGTRLTVL.

The CDR3 spells CASEGVGFNQPQHF. In nucleotides, the CDR3 is TGTGCCAGTGAGGGGGTGGGATTCAATCAGCCCCAGCATTTT. This rearrangement joins TRBV6-2 or TRBV6-3 to TRBJ1-5; D may be TRBD1 (6 bases). Germline V gene lookup returns CDR1 MNHEY and CDR2 SVGEGT. The CDR3 runs 14 residues. V shed 9 bases and J shed 3 bases, with 15 bases lying between them.

The J gene is TRBJ2-3, the V gene TRBV5-4; the match to TRBD2 covers 12 bases. V lost 0 bases, J lost 0 bases, and 8 bases stayed unmatched. This CDR3 comprises 19 residues. Germline loops: CDR1 SGHNT, CDR2 YYREEE (reference sequence). This CDR3 is CASSLGGLAGGSSTDTQYF. CDR3 DNA sequence: TGTGCCAGCAGCTTGGGGGGCCTAGCGGGAGGGTCTAGCACAGATACGCAGTATTTT. The full variable domain, with the rest looked up from reference TRBV5-4 and TRBJ2-3, is ETGVTQSPTHLIKTRGQQVTLRCSSQSGHNTVSWYQQALGQGPQFIFQYYREEENGRGNFPPRFSGLQFPNYSSELNVNALELDDSALYLCASSLGGLAGGSSTDTQYFGPGTRLTVL.

The rearrangement joins TRBV12-3 or TRBV12-4 to TRBJ2-7, with D hard to call. V was clipped by 1 base and J by 3 bases, with 16 bases between them. The CDR3 covers 16 residues. CDR3 bases: TGTGCCAGCAGTTTAGTGACCACCCTTCTAATCTACGAGCAGTACTTC. Translation gives CASSLVTTLLIYEQYF.

This sequence joins TRBV12-3 or TRBV12-4 and TRBJ1-1, with D possibly matching TRBD1 (5 bases). This CDR3 region has 15 residues. Trimming removed 6 bases at V and 3 bases at J, with 17 bases between. In DNA form, the CDR3 reads TGTGCCAGCAGACTCACCGGGACGACATACACTGAAGCTTTCTTT. Its translation is CASRLTGTTYTEAFF.

This clonotype was seen more than once but under ten times. CDR3 residues: CASSPGGPDTQYF. The CDR3 DNA follows: TGTGCCAGCAGTCCAGGGGGCCCAGATACGCAGTATTTT. This sequence joins TRBV2 and TRBJ2-3, with 8 bases identical to TRBD1. V lost 5 bases to trimming and J lost 4 bases; unmatched junction nucleotides: 2. The germline CDR1 and CDR2 sequences are SNHLY and FYNNEI. The CDR3 has 13 residues.

This chain uses TRBV7-2 with TRBJ2-3; 11 bases line up with TRBD2. V lost 0 bases, J lost 1 base, and 6 bases stayed unmatched. CDR1 SGHTA and CDR2 FQGNSA come from the germline V gene. The CDR3 covers 18 residues. This CDR3 reads CASSLASGGDLRTDTQYF. The CDR3, as DNA: TGTGCCAGCAGCTTAGCTAGCGGGGGGGATTTGCGCACAGATACGCAGTATTTT. The complete variable domain, with remaining parts taken from reference TRBV7-2 and TRBJ2-3, reads GAGVSQSPSNKVTEKGKDVELRCDPISGHTALYWYRQSLGQGLEFLIYFQGNSAPDKSGLPSDRFSAERTGGSVSTLTIQRTQQEDSAVYLCASSLASGGDLRTDTQYFGPGTRLTVL.

This clonotype was picked up many times. The genes are TRBV6-1 and TRBJ1-3, with no clear D. Germline CDR1 and CDR2: MNHNS and SASEGT. V was clipped by 3 bases and J by 0 bases, with 9 bases between them. This CDR3 is 15 amino acids long. The CDR3 bases are TGTGCCAGCAGTGATATCAGGAACTCTGGAAACACCATATATTTT. It translates to CASSDIRNSGNTIYF.

This clonotype has only a few counts. The V call is TRBV7-2, the J call TRBJ2-2, with 10 bases identical to TRBD2. The CDR3 is 17 residues long. V was pared by 3 bases and J by 0 bases, with 4 bases of the junction left unmatched. CDR1 and CDR2 (germline): SGHTA, FQGNSA. CDR3 nucleotides: TGTGCCAGCAGCTTCTTACTAGCGGGATCGAACACCGGGGAGCTGTTTTTT. It specifies CASSFLLAGSNTGELFF.

The chain joins TRBV30 to TRBJ1-3, with D possibly being TRBD1 (5 bases). The length of the CDR3 is 20 residues. The germline V gene encodes CDR1 GTSNPN and CDR2 SVGIG (reference sequence). V was trimmed by 3 bases and J by 0 bases, leaving 27 bases between them. DNA for the CDR3: TGTGCCTGGAGATCGCTGAGGGCCGAGGGGAGGAATCGCTCTGGAAACACCATATATTTT. This translates into CAWRSLRAEGRNRSGNTIYF.

The chain has TRBV20-1 and TRBJ1-2; D is perhaps TRBD1 (5 bases). The V gene's germline CDR1 is DFQATT and CDR2 SNEGSKA (reference sequence). V lost 1 base, J lost 8 bases, and 23 bases lay in between. The CDR3 has 16 residues. The CDR3 reads CSARVGPVGRDDGYTF. CDR3 coding DNA: TGCAGTGCTAGAGTAGGCCCCGTGGGCAGGGACGACGGCTACACCTTC.

The rearrangement uses TRBV12-3 or TRBV12-4 and TRBJ1-3; no clear D gene. This CDR3 has 11 amino acids. The V end lost 5 bases, the J end lost 10 bases, and 9 bases lay between the germline ends. In DNA, the CDR3 is TGTGCCAGCAGTCTACAAGATACCATATATTTT. Its protein is CASSLQDTIYF.

This clonotype was detected a few times. The chain combines TRBV12-3 or TRBV12-4 with TRBJ2-7; D possibly corresponds to TRBD2 (6 bases). Trimming pared 8 bases from V and 2 bases from J, leaving 10 bases between. This CDR3 comprises 12 residues. The CDR3 is CASRREPYEQYF. As DNA, the CDR3 is TGTGCCAGCCGACGGGAGCCCTACGAGCAGTACTTC.